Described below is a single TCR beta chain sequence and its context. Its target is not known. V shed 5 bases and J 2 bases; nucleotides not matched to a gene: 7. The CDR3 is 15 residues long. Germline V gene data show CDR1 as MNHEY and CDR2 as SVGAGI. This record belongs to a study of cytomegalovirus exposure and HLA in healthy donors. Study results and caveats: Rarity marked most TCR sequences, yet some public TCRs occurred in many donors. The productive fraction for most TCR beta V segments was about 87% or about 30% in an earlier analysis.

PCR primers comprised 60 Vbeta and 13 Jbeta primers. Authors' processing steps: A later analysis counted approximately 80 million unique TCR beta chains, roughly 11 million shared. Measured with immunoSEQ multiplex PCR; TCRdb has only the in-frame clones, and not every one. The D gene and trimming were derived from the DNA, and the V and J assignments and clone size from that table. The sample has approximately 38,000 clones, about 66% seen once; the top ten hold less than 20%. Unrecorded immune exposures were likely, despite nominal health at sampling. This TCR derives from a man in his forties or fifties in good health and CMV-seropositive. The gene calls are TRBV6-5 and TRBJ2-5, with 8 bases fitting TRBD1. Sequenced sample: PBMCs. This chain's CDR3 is CASSPQGARQETQYF. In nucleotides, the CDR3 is TGTGCCAGCAGTCCCCAGGGGGCAAGGCAAGAGACCCAGTACTTC.